These 5 T cell receptor beta chains originate from one sample sequenced in a study of blood T cell repertoires in COVID-19. Produced via immunoSEQ multiplex PCR; TCRdb's table is partial and in-frame only. Found here are 90,000 to 110,000 clones, 80% to 85% of them singletons; the top ten hold 15%. Sequencing used peripheral blood. The receptors derive from a woman of 80 years or more with acute or convalescent COVID-19.

The chain joins TRBV5-1 to TRBJ2-5; TRBD1 agrees at 12 bases. CDR3 length equals 15 residues. Germline V gene data show CDR1 as SGHRS and CDR2 as YFSETQ. After removal of 1 base from V and 5 bases from J, the junction contained 3 bases not matched to a gene. The CDR3 coding sequence is TGCGCCAGCAGCTTGTGGGACAGGGGGCCGGAGACCCAGTACTTC. Translating it yields CASSLWDRGPETQYF.

V and J are TRBV2 and TRBJ1-6; D may be TRBD1 (5 bases). Germline V gives CDR1 SNHLY, CDR2 FYNNEI. V was pared by 7 bases and J by 9 bases, with 13 bases between. CDR3 length: 13 residues. DNA of the CDR3: TGTGCCAGCAAGGGACTGTCTGGTTCACCCCTCCACTTT. It encodes CASKGLSGSPLHF.

The chain uses TRBV5-1 and TRBJ2-2, with D unclear. Germline CDR1 SGHRS, CDR2 YFSETQ. The CDR3 covers 15 residues. Trimming took 6 bases from V and 2 from J, leaving 14 bases between them. CDR3 DNA: TGCGCCAGCAAGAAGAGCGTCCCCAACACCGGGGAGCTGTTTTTT. Protein product: CASKKSVPNTGELFF.

In its sample, this clone was seen once. The rearrangement joins TRBV4-1 to TRBJ2-5; D not certain. CDR3 length: 14 residues. The germline V gene has CDR1 MGHRA and CDR2 YSYEKL. The V and J ends lost 1 base and 8 bases respectively, with 14 bases between them. The CDR3 region has the DNA TGCGCCAGCAGCCAAGTAGTGGGCGCGAGAACCCAGTACTTC. It yields the protein CASSQVVGARTQYF.

This clone was seen once. The chain links TRBV5-4 to TRBJ2-7, with TRBD2 identical over 10 bases. Looked up from germline, CDR1 is SGHNT and CDR2 is YYREEE (reference sequence). The CDR3 totals 13 residues. J was trimmed by 6 bases and V by 2 bases; bases with no gene match: 2. CDR3 in amino acids: CASSFSGRGEQYV. The DNA for the CDR3 is TGTGCCAGCAGCTTCAGCGGGAGGGGCGAGCAGTACGTC.